These 5 T cell receptor beta chains were sequenced from one sample in a study of control samples from healthy donors and cancer patients. Assay used: immunoSEQ multiplex PCR; TCRdb lists only in-frame clones, some missing. The sample lists some 150,000 clones; about 95% were seen once. Material: PBMCs. These TCRs come from a man in his fifties or sixties with colorectal cancer.

The chain combines TRBV5-1 with TRBJ2-5, with D possibly TRBD1 on 6 matching bases. Germline-derived CDR1 and CDR2 are SGHRS and YFSETQ. Trimming left V 4 bases short and J 4 bases short, with 11 bases between. This CDR3 has 13 residues. Here the CDR3 reads CASSTLGAETQYF. DNA for the CDR3: TGCGCCAGCAGCACCCTGGGGGCAGAGACCCAGTACTTC.

The rearrangement joins TRBV7-2 to TRBJ1-2; 9 nucleotides agree with TRBD1. The length of the CDR3 is 14 residues. Germline lookup yields CDR1 SGHTA and CDR2 FQGNSA. The trim removed 5 bases at V and 4 bases at J, leaving 5 bases unmatched. In nucleotides, the CDR3 is TGTGCCAGCAGCACCGGGACAGGGCTCTATGGCTACACCTTC. Protein sequence: CASSTGTGLYGYTF.

About this clone: At one boundary the junction diverges from the germline segment, which might be a read error. The chain links TRBV12-3 or TRBV12-4 to TRBJ1-3; TRBD1 agrees at 7 bases. CDR3 length: 13 residues. CDR3 coding DNA: TGTGCCAGCAGTTTGATGTCCCCCGGGACAGAATTCTTT. This encodes CASSLMSPGTEFF.

The chain links TRBV9 to TRBJ2-3, with a tentative D call TRBD1 (6 bases). V was trimmed by 4 bases and J by 3 bases, leaving 9 bases between them. Germline lookup yields CDR1 SGDLS and CDR2 YYNGEE. The CDR3 covers 13 residues. Written as DNA, the CDR3 is TGTGCCAGCAGCCAAAGGGGGACAGATACGCAGTATTTT. As protein: CASSQRGTDTQYF.

The chain carries TRBV9 and TRBJ1-3; no clear D. Germline CDR1 is SGDLS and CDR2 is YYNGEE. V lost 5 bases, J lost 1 base, and 13 bases lay in between. CDR3 length: 15 residues. Here the CDR3 reads CASRRLSGSGNTIYF. The DNA of the CDR3 is TGTGCCAGCAGAAGACTGTCGGGGTCTGGAAACACCATATATTTT.